This TCR beta chain emerged from a study of T cell repertoires in cytomegalovirus infection. Study background: Indications of both CMV infection and matching HLA type were provided by public TCR beta signatures.

A single record per CDR3 protein comes from TCRdb applying MiXCR to the reads. The data contain 700,000 to 850,000 distinct CDR3 sequences, 32% of them singletons. Germline lookup yields CDR1 SGHVS and CDR2 FNYEAQ. The CDR3 has 13 amino acids. V was shortened by 5 bases and J by 5 bases, with 11 bases between the two germline ends. This clonotype has only a few counts. What it binds is unknown. This clonotype was obtained from a human donor in good health (CMV status not recorded). Some clones in this sample may be carry-over from other donors' samples. This chain joins TRBV7-6 and TRBJ2-3; D not resolved. This specimen was cultured CD8+ T cells from PBMCs, taken from culture after CMV antigen stimulation. The CDR3 region is CASSPETQDTQYF. In nucleotides, the CDR3 is TGTGCCAGCAGCCCTGAGACACAAGATACGCAGTATTTT.